Listed below are T cell receptor beta chains from one sample, sequenced in a study of blood T cell repertoires in COVID-19. Produced via immunoSEQ multiplex PCR; TCRdb's table is partial and in-frame only. The profile shows nearly 400,000 clones, under 90% of them singletons. What was sequenced was PBMCs or T cells enriched from blood (not recorded which). These receptors were taken from a woman in her 30s who had recovered from COVID-19. The CDR3 runs from the conserved cysteine through the conserved F or W.

>TRBV12-2|14
CASRPKNRGTEAFF
>TRBV5-1|15
CASSSGSGSPGELFF
>TRBV3-1/TRBV3-2|17
CASSQDRSLPAKNIQYF
>TRBV2|13
CASSDTGRTEAFF
>TRBV7-8|13
CASSLAGGDEQYF
>TRBV5-1|15
CASSPDGTATYGYTF
>TRBV18|14
CASGEGASSYEQYF
>TRBV7-2|19
CASSPRPSDRVAANEKLFF
>TRBV3-1/TRBV3-2|16
CASSPSDRGPGNTIYF
>TRBV7-9|12
CASSFWLGGYTF